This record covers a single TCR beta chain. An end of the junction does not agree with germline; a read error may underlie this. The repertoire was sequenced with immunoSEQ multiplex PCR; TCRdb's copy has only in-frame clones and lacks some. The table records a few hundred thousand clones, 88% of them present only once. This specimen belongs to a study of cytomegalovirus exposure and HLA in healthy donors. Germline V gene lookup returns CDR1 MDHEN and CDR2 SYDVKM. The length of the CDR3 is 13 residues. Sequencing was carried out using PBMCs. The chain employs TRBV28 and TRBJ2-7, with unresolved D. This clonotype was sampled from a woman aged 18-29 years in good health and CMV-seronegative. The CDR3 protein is CASTDPGTYEQYF. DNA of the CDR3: TGTGCCAGCACGGATCCGGGTACCTACGAGCAGTATTTC.